The entry below gives a single TCR beta chain sequence along with its context. This CDR3 region has 15 residues. Trimming pared 1 base from V and 4 bases from J, leaving 13 bases between. Germline CDR1 reads MDHEN; CDR2 reads SYDVKM. The data were obtained in a study of blood T cell repertoires in COVID-19. At the level of the study: Some COVID-19 samples were acute and others convalescent; all came from the United States, Italy and Spain. PBMCs, B-cell-depleted T cells, or T cells provided the cDNA or gDNA that made up the material.

Per the authors' pipeline: Using reference gene primer amplification, nucleated cell counts were estimated. Generated by immunoSEQ multiplex PCR, the TCRdb table keeps only in-frame clones and is missing some. For V, J and clone size, that table is used; D and trimming come from the DNA. The repertoire holds under 200,000 clones, with 80% to 85% as singletons. The chain uses TRBV28 and TRBJ1-2; no clear D. Material: peripheral blood. This sequence originates from an elderly woman with active or convalescent COVID-19. The CDR3 DNA reads as TGTGCCAGCAGTTTATCCGGGGTAGGAGGCTATGGCTACACCTTC. Its translation is CASSLSGVGGYGYTF.